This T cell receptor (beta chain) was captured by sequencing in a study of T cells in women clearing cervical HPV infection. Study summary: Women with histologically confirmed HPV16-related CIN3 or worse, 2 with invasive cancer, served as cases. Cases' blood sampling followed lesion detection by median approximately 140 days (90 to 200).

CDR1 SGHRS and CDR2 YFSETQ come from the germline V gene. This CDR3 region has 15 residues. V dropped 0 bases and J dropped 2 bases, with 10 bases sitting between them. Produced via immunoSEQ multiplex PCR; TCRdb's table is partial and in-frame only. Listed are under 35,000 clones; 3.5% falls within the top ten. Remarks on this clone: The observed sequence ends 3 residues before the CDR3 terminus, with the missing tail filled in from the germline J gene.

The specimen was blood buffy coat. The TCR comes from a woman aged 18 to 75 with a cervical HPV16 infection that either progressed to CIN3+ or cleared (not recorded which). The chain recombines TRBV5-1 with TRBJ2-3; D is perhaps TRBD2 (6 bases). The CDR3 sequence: CASSLGTTHTDTQYF. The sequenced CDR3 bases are TGCGCCAGCAGCTTGGGGACTACACACACAGATACG.